Below, 22 T cell receptor beta chains from the same sample are listed, as sequenced in a study of shared clonotypes between healthy human individuals. Clones were sequenced by immunoSEQ multiplex PCR, and TCRdb holds only the in-frame ones, with some missing. This table holds approximately 2.5 million clones, approximately 94% found once. What was sequenced was naive CD4+ T cells from PBMCs. Subset defined: CD45RA+ positively selected. These TCRs come from a young man in good health. Some clones in this sample may be carry-over from other donors' samples.

The chain has TRBV6-4 and TRBJ2-3; D is undetermined. The CDR3 covers 14 residues. Germline V lookup: CDR1 MRHNA, CDR2 SNTAGT. V was pared by 2 bases and J by 4 bases, with 10 bases between. The CDR3 DNA is TGTGCCAGCAGTGACCAGAGTGGCGCAGATACGCAGTATTTT. As protein: CASSDQSGADTQYF.

The chain employs TRBV7-8 and TRBJ2-4, with 7 bases lining up with TRBD1. Germline-derived CDR1 and CDR2 are SGHVS and FQNEAQ. The CDR3 sequence is 17 residues long. V shed 5 bases, J shed 3 bases, and the junction held 13 bases outside the gene matches. The CDR3 reads CASSLQGQALGKNIQYF. CDR3 DNA sequence: TGTGCCAGCAGCCTCCAAGGACAGGCCTTAGGCAAAAACATTCAGTACTTC.

CDR3 in DNA: TGTGCCAGCTCACCATCGGGGGCCCTGGACTACGAGCAGTACTTC. As protein: CASSPSGALDYEQYF. V and J are TRBV18 and TRBJ2-7, with D possibly being TRBD1 or TRBD2 (6 bases each). V lost 2 bases and J lost 3, with 14 bases in between. This CDR3 has 15 residues. Germline CDR1 and CDR2: KGHSH and LQKENI.

This chain connects TRBV6-6 to TRBJ1-2; D call uncertain. Trimming took off 2 bases at V and 5 bases at J, with 3 bases between the two ends. The V gene's germline CDR1 is MNHNY and CDR2 SVGAGI (reference sequence). This CDR3 spans 11 amino acids. Here the CDR3 DNA reads TGTGCCAGCAGTTACAAATATGGCTACACCTTC. Its protein is CASSYKYGYTF.

The rearrangement links TRBV2 to TRBJ2-7; TRBD1 is a possible D gene (6 bases). The CDR3 is 13 amino acids. The germline V and J ends were trimmed by 1 base and 7 bases, with 11 bases remaining between them. Germline V gene lookup returns CDR1 SNHLY and CDR2 FYNNEI. CDR3 amino acids: CASSEGGPGEQYF. The CDR3 DNA is TGTGCCAGCAGTGAAGGGGGGCCGGGGGAGCAGTACTTC.

Turning to this clone: Other DNA sequences in the sample encode the same CDR3. The V and J genes are TRBV10-3 and TRBJ2-1, with TRBD2 matching over 8 bases. The trim removed 5 bases at V and 0 bases at J, leaving 3 bases unmatched. The CDR3 sequence is 15 residues long. Germline values: CDR1 ENHRY, CDR2 SYGVKD. The CDR3 nucleotides are TGTGCCATCAGTCCCAGCGGGAGCTCCTACAATGAGCAGTTCTTC. Residues: CAISPSGSSYNEQFF.

The chain combines TRBV4-1 with TRBJ2-1; no definite D call. Germline V gene data show CDR1 as MGHRA and CDR2 as YSYEKL. The length of the CDR3 is 14 residues. V was shortened by 1 base and J by 4 bases, with 8 bases between the two germline ends. CDR3 sequence reads: CASSQAGPYNEQFF. The CDR3 DNA reads TGCGCCAGCAGCCAAGCCGGGCCTTACAATGAGCAGTTCTTC.

Only one count was recorded for this clone. The chain has TRBV6-5 and TRBJ1-2; possible D gene TRBD1, 6 bases. Germline CDR1 MNHEY, CDR2 SVGAGI. This CDR3 contains 13 residues. V shed 6 bases and J shed 7 bases, with 15 bases lying between them. The CDR3: CASSPRGLGGYTF. CDR3 bases: TGTGCCAGCAGCCCGAGGGGGTTGGGTGGCTACACCTTC.

Of note for this clone: Other DNA sequences in this sample translate to the same CDR3. This CDR3 reads CASSTGLAGGTGELFF. CDR3 coding DNA: TGTGCCAGCAGCACGGGACTAGCGGGAGGTACCGGGGAGCTGTTTTTT. The chain employs TRBV5-4 and TRBJ2-2; TRBD2 agrees at 15 bases. This CDR3 contains 16 residues. V lost 4 bases and J lost 5; bases outside the gene matches: 3. The germline V gene encodes CDR1 SGHNT and CDR2 YYREEE (reference sequence).

Worth noting for this clone: The sample has other DNA sequences that encode this CDR3 too. The chain combines TRBV5-1 with TRBJ2-5; D remains ambiguous. The length of the CDR3 is 13 residues. Germline V gene lookup returns CDR1 SGHRS and CDR2 YFSETQ. V was clipped by 2 bases and J by 2 bases, with 7 bases between them. The chain's CDR3 is CASSLLGQETQYF. The CDR3 DNA sequence: TGCGCCAGCAGCTTACTGGGGCAAGAGACCCAGTACTTC. Complete variable domain (other parts from reference TRBV5-1 and TRBJ2-5): KAGVTQTPRYLIKTRGQQVTLSCSPISGHRSVSWYQQTPGQGLQFLFEYFSETQRNKGNFPGRFSGRQFSNSRSEMNVSTLELGDSALYLCASSLLGQETQYFGPGTRLLVL.

A note on this clone: One junction end does not reproduce the germline sequence, and a read error may be involved. This CDR3 reads CASSLWTSGRSTDTQYF. The CDR3, as DNA: TGTGCCAGCAGCTTATGGACTAGCGGGAGGAGCACAGATACGCAGTATTTT. The rearrangement links TRBV28 to TRBJ2-3; 14 bases match TRBD2. The germline V gene encodes CDR1 MDHEN and CDR2 SYDVKM. CDR3 length: 17 amino acids.

This chain links TRBV9 with TRBJ2-2, with TRBD2 identical over 8 bases. CDR1 is SGDLS, CDR2 YYNGEE, per germline. Germline trimming cut 4 bases from V and 4 bases from J; bases unmatched to any gene: 3. The CDR3 length is 14 residues. As DNA, the CDR3 is TGTGCCAGCAGCCCAACTAGCGGCACCGGGGAGCTGTTTTTT. This sequence encodes CASSPTSGTGELFF.

This chain uses TRBV6-5 with TRBJ2-1; D remains unclear. CDR1 is MNHEY, CDR2 SVGAGI, per germline. This CDR3 has 13 residues. V lost 3 bases, J lost 5 bases, and 8 bases lay in between. The CDR3: CASSYRWNNEQFF. The CDR3 DNA reads as TGTGCCAGCAGTTATCGGTGGAACAATGAGCAGTTCTTC.

The chain couples TRBV30 to TRBJ1-3; a possible D gene is TRBD1 (6 bases). Germline V CDR1 and CDR2: GTSNPN, SVGIG (reference sequence). This CDR3 has 14 residues. V was shortened by 0 bases and J by 4 bases, with 10 bases between the two germline ends. The CDR3 coding sequence is TGTGCCTGGAGTGTACGAGGGGGAGGAAACACCATATATTTT. Translated: CAWSVRGGGNTIYF.

The genes are TRBV5-1 and TRBJ2-1, with 8 bases that match TRBD1. The germline V gene has CDR1 SGHRS and CDR2 YFSETQ. CDR3 size: 15 residues. The V gene end was trimmed by 0 bases and the J gene end by 8 bases; junction bases not matched to a gene: 7. CDR3 residues: CASSLDGQGTDEQFF. In nucleotides, the CDR3 is TGCGCCAGCAGCTTGGATGGACAGGGAACCGATGAGCAGTTCTTC.

The chain links TRBV6-1 to TRBJ2-7, with D unresolved. The V end lost 7 bases, the J end lost 1 base, and 14 bases lay between the germline ends. The CDR3 loop spans 14 amino acids. Germline V gene sequence: CDR1 MNHNS, CDR2 SASEGT. The CDR3 region has the DNA TGTGCCAGCAAGGTTTACCCAGTATCCTACGAGCAGTACTTC. Protein sequence: CASKVYPVSYEQYF.

The gene calls are TRBV19 and TRBJ2-4; maybe TRBD1 (6 bases). Per germline, CDR1 LNHDA and CDR2 SQIVND (reference sequence). This CDR3 is 13 amino acids long. The germline V and J ends were trimmed by 10 bases and 0 bases, with 10 bases remaining between them. CDR3 region: CATTGLAKNIQYF. Here the CDR3 DNA reads TGTGCCACCACAGGGTTAGCCAAAAACATTCAGTACTTC.

The gene calls are TRBV14 and TRBJ2-3; 14 bases align to TRBD2. This CDR3 has 19 residues. V lost 4 bases, J lost 1 base, and 10 bases stayed unmatched. Germline V gives CDR1 SGHDN, CDR2 FVKESK. CDR3 loop: CASSPGLAGAPSRTDTQYF. The DNA of the CDR3 is TGTGCCAGCAGCCCGGGACTAGCGGGAGCGCCATCCCGCACAGATACGCAGTATTTT.

About this clone: The same CDR3 also results from other DNA sequences found in this sample. This chain uses TRBV19 with TRBJ1-5, with D maybe TRBD1 (5 bases). Germline V gives CDR1 LNHDA, CDR2 SQIVND (reference sequence). Trimming stripped 5 bases from V and 6 bases from J, with 5 bases between. This CDR3 contains 11 residues. CDR3 nucleotides: TGTGCCAGTAGTGGGGGTCAGCCCCAGCATTTT. Translation gives CASSGGQPQHF. The full variable domain, its missing parts supplied by reference TRBV19 and TRBJ1-5, is DGGITQSPKYLFRKEGQNVTLSCEQNLNHDAMYWYRQDPGQGLRLIYYSQIVNDFQKGDIAEGYSVSREKKESFPLTVTSAQKNPTAFYLCASSGGQPQHFGDGTRLSIL.

V and J are TRBV19 and TRBJ2-7, with D tentatively TRBD2 (6 bases). The CDR3 is made up of 17 amino acids. Trimming shortened V by 4 bases and J by 0 bases, and 19 bases separated the two germline ends. Germline V gene lookup returns CDR1 LNHDA and CDR2 SQIVND (reference sequence). As DNA, the CDR3 is TGTGCCAGTAGTAGGGGATTTAGCGGAGCCCTCTCCTACGAGCAGTACTTC. Amino acids: CASSRGFSGALSYEQYF.

The chain links TRBV5-6 to TRBJ1-2; the D is unclear. CDR1 is SGHDT and CDR2 is YYEEEE in the germline V gene. CDR3 length: 16 residues. Trimming left V 4 bases short and J 1 base short, with 17 bases between. For the CDR3, the DNA is TGTGCCAGCAGCCCCGTCCGGACGGCCGGTAACTATGGCTACACCTTC. This encodes CASSPVRTAGNYGYTF.

The rearrangement links TRBV6-5 to TRBJ1-2; D may be TRBD1 (6 bases). The CDR3 spans 14 residues. Trimming took off 5 bases at V and 3 bases at J, with 13 bases between the two ends. CDR1 is MNHEY and CDR2 is SVGAGI in the germline V gene. CDR3 in DNA: TGTGCCAGCAGTCTGGACAGACCTTACTATGGCTACACCTTC. Translated: CASSLDRPYYGYTF.